Below, 14 T cell receptor beta chains from the same sample are listed, as sequenced in a study of blood T cell repertoires in COVID-19. Using immunoSEQ multiplex PCR, the repertoire was profiled, and TCRdb retains in-frame clones only, with some absent. The sample includes around 400,000 clones, roughly nine tenths seen only once; the top ten take about 0.86%. The source material was PBMCs or T cells enriched from blood (not recorded which). The receptors derive from a woman in her thirties or forties who had been exposed to COVID-19.

This chain joins TRBV4-1 and TRBJ2-7; 7 positions match TRBD1. V was clipped by 1 base and J by 4 bases; unmatched bases: 10. Germline loops: CDR1 MGHRA, CDR2 YSYEKL. The length of the CDR3 is 16 residues. The CDR3 region has the DNA TGCGCCAGCAGCCAAGCCCTCGGGACAGCAGTGTACGAGCAGTACTTC. It is translated as CASSQALGTAVYEQYF.

The V call is TRBV4-3, the J call TRBJ2-1; 14 positions agree with TRBD2. The junction had 7 bases not matched to a gene; V was cut back by 3 bases and J by 9 bases. This CDR3 region has 16 residues. CDR1 LGHNA and CDR2 YSLEER come from the germline V gene. The CDR3 bases are TGCGCCAGCAGCCACCGACTAGCGGGAGGGCCTGGTGAGCAGTTCTTC. Residues: CASSHRLAGGPGEQFF.

The V call is TRBV14, the J call TRBJ1-4, with D hard to call. CDR3 length equals 14 residues. From germline, CDR1 is SGHDN and CDR2 FVKESK. V was shortened by 3 bases and J by 8 bases, with 13 bases between the two germline ends. The CDR3 DNA reads as TGTGCCAGCAGCCACCCGGCGGGGATGGAAAAACTGTTTTTT. Amino acid sequence: CASSHPAGMEKLFF.

V and J are TRBV30 and TRBJ1-4; D is undetermined. CDR1 and CDR2 (germline): GTSNPN, SVGIG (reference sequence). The CDR3 spans 13 residues. V lost 3 bases, J lost 2 bases, and 7 bases lay in between. The CDR3 sequence is CAWRWATNEKLFF. In nucleotides, the CDR3 is TGTGCCTGGAGGTGGGCTACTAATGAAAAACTGTTTTTT.

V is TRBV5-6 and J is TRBJ1-2, with D unresolved. Germline lookup yields CDR1 SGHDT and CDR2 YYEEEE. The V and J ends lost 3 bases and 5 bases respectively, with 8 bases between them. The CDR3 is made up of 12 amino acids. This CDR3 is CASSSRGYGYTF. CDR3 bases: TGTGCCAGCAGCTCCCGCGGGTATGGCTACACCTTC.

The J gene is TRBJ1-1, the V gene TRBV30; D is unclear. This CDR3 is 13 amino acids long. Germline CDR1 is GTSNPN and CDR2 is SVGIG (reference sequence). Trimming cost V 0 bases and J 4 bases, with 9 bases left between them. CDR3 in DNA: TGTGCCTGGAGTGTACTCCCAGGCACTGAAGCTTTCTTT. It translates to CAWSVLPGTEAFF.

This clone appeared once. The chain couples TRBV3-1 (or the pseudogene TRBV3-2) to TRBJ1-6; perhaps TRBD1 as D (5 bases). The CDR3 length is 16 residues. Trimming cost V 4 bases and J 9 bases, with 19 bases left between them. Germline V lookup: CDR1 LGHDT, CDR2 YNNKEL (reference sequence). The CDR3 is CASSLTLGQGSSPLHF. The CDR3 DNA sequence: TGTGCCAGCAGCCTGACTCTCGGGCAGGGAAGTTCACCCCTCCACTTT.

V is TRBV5-1 and J is TRBJ2-1; 11 positions match TRBD2. Germline-derived CDR1 and CDR2 are SGHRS and YFSETQ. Trimming at V came to 0 bases and at J to 1 base, leaving 3 bases not matched to a gene. This CDR3 is built from 17 residues. CDR3 sequence reads: CASSLASSGGSYNEQFF. The CDR3 DNA reads TGCGCCAGCAGCTTGGCGTCTAGCGGGGGGTCCTACAATGAGCAGTTCTTC.

V is TRBV7-8 and J is TRBJ2-1, with 12 bases identical to TRBD2. Germline V gene sequence: CDR1 SGHVS, CDR2 FQNEAQ. V lost 6 bases, J lost 3 bases, and 6 bases stayed unmatched. This CDR3 comprises 16 residues. The CDR3 DNA is TGTGCCAGCAGGTCTCTAGCGGGGGGGCTCTACAATGAGCAGTTCTTC. Amino acids: CASRSLAGGLYNEQFF. Drawing the rest from reference TRBV7-8 and TRBJ2-1, the complete variable domain is GAGVSQSPRYKVAKRGQDVALRCDPISGHVSLFWYQQALGQGPEFLTYFQNEAQLDKSGLPSDRFFAERPEGSVSTLKIQRTQQEDSAVYLCASRSLAGGLYNEQFFGPGTRLTVL.

V usage is TRBV2 and J usage is TRBJ1-2, with TRBD1 as a possible D gene (5 bases). Trimming cost V 7 bases and J 4 bases, with 10 bases left between them. The CDR3 has 12 residues. In germline, CDR1 is SNHLY, CDR2 FYNNEI. CDR3 DNA: TGTGCCAGCACCGCAGGGCCCTATGGCTACACCTTC. It translates to CASTAGPYGYTF.

The chain couples TRBV3-1 (or the pseudogene TRBV3-2) to TRBJ1-6, with 7 nucleotides matching TRBD1. Germline V gene data show CDR1 as LGHDT and CDR2 as YNNKEL (reference sequence). The CDR3 runs to 13 residues. Trimming removed 5 bases from V and 10 bases from J; junction bases left unmatched: 5. The CDR3 DNA reads TGTGCCAGCAGCTGGGACAGCGGGTCACCCCTCCACTTT. Translating gives CASSWDSGSPLHF.

CDR3 sequence: CASSFIDEQFF. The CDR3 nucleotides are TGTGCCAGCAGCTTTATCGATGAGCAGTTCTTC. The chain uses TRBV7-9 and TRBJ2-1; no definite D call. The CDR3 consists of 11 residues. Trimming left V 3 bases short and J 8 bases short, with 5 bases between. The V gene's germline CDR1 is SEHNR and CDR2 FQNEAQ (reference sequence). The full variable domain, rest sourced from reference TRBV7-9 and TRBJ2-1, is DTGVSQNPRHKITKRGQNVTFRCDPISEHNRLYWYRQTLGQGPEFLTYFQNEAQLEKSRLLSDRFSAERPKGSFSTLEIQRTEQGDSAMYLCASSFIDEQFFGPGTRLTVL.

The rearrangement joins TRBV14 to TRBJ2-7; D possibly corresponds to TRBD1 (5 bases). Germline values: CDR1 SGHDN, CDR2 FVKESK. Between the trimmed V and J ends, which lost 2 bases and 3 bases, there was a span of 11 bases. CDR3 length equals 14 residues. As DNA, the CDR3 is TGTGCCAGCAGCCAAAAGTGGGGCGGCTACGAGCAGTACTTC. Amino acid sequence: CASSQKWGGYEQYF.

CDR3 DNA sequence: TGTGCCAGTAGTCCCCGGACAGGAAAGTACGAGCAGTACTTC. Its translation is CASSPRTGKYEQYF. J is TRBJ2-7 and V is TRBV19, with 7 bases aligning to TRBD1. Germline V gene data show CDR1 as LNHDA and CDR2 as SQIVND (reference sequence). This CDR3 comprises 14 residues. V lost 5 bases, J lost 4 bases, and 8 bases stayed unmatched.